Following are 8 T cell receptor beta chains from one sample sequenced in a study of blood T cell repertoires in COVID-19. TCRdb's copy holds only in-frame clones and misses some; the assay was immunoSEQ multiplex PCR. This sample yields hundreds of thousands of clones, of which 83% are seen a single time; about 2.5% belongs to the top ten. Sequencing used peripheral blood. The receptors come from a woman aged 40 to 49 with active or convalescent COVID-19.

This chain uses TRBV18 with TRBJ2-1, with TRBD2 matching 13 bases. CDR3 length: 15 amino acids. The germline V gene encodes CDR1 KGHSH and CDR2 LQKENI. V dropped 6 bases and J dropped 10; count of bases not matched to a gene: 9. The CDR3 loop is CASSPTSGGALEQFF. The DNA of the CDR3 is TGTGCCAGCTCCCCTACTAGCGGGGGGGCCCTAGAGCAGTTCTTC. Full variable domain (remainder filled in from reference TRBV18 and TRBJ2-1): NAGVMQNPRHLVRRRGQEARLRCSPMKGHSHVYWYRQLPEEGLKFMVYLQKENIIDESGMPKERFSAEFPKEGPSILRIQQVVRGDSAAYFCASSPTSGGALEQFFGPGTRLTVL.

The chain employs TRBV11-2 and TRBJ1-2; 10 bases agree with TRBD1. This CDR3 is built from 15 residues. With V trimmed by 0 bases and J by 6 bases, 4 bases remained unmatched. Germline V CDR1 and CDR2: SGHAT, FQNNGV. In DNA, the CDR3 is TGTGCCAGCAGCTTAGACCCGGGACAGGGGAATGGCTACACCTTC. Amino acids: CASSLDPGQGNGYTF.

V usage is TRBV14 and J usage is TRBJ1-6; D gene uncertain. The germline V and J ends were trimmed by 0 bases and 9 bases, with 12 bases remaining between them. Germline V gene data show CDR1 as SGHDN and CDR2 as FVKESK. The CDR3 loop spans 15 amino acids. CDR3 loop: CASSQDKSPRSPLHF. CDR3 DNA: TGTGCCAGCAGCCAAGATAAATCTCCTCGTTCACCCCTCCACTTT.

The V and J genes are TRBV19 and TRBJ2-3; tentative D call: TRBD1 (6 bases). CDR3 size: 12 residues. Trimming shortened V by 6 bases and J by 5 bases, and 9 bases separated the two germline ends. CDR1 is LNHDA, CDR2 SQIVND, per germline (reference sequence). CDR3 sequence (DNA): TGTGCCAGTAGCCGAGGGGGAGATACGCAGTATTTT. It yields the protein CASSRGGDTQYF.

The chain uses TRBV6-2 or TRBV6-3 and TRBJ1-1; 9 nucleotides match TRBD1. V shed 7 bases and J 0 bases; nucleotides not matched to a gene: 15. Germline values: CDR1 MNHEY, CDR2 SVGEGT. The CDR3 has 18 residues. CDR3 sequence: CASTPPPWDRVMNTEAFF. The DNA of the CDR3 is TGTGCCAGCACCCCCCCACCCTGGGACAGGGTCATGAACACTGAAGCTTTCTTT.

V is TRBV4-3 and J is TRBJ2-3, with a weak D call TRBD2 (6 bases). Germline CDR1 reads LGHNA; CDR2 reads YSLEER. V was trimmed by 0 bases and J by 8 bases, leaving 9 bases between them. The CDR3 has 13 amino acids. This CDR3 is CASSQDKGGTQYF. Here the CDR3 DNA reads TGCGCCAGCAGCCAAGATAAGGGAGGTACGCAGTATTTT.

This chain uses TRBV9 with TRBJ2-5; 8 positions agree with TRBD1. V gave up 4 bases and J gave up 4 bases; unmatched junction bases: 3. CDR1 is SGDLS, CDR2 YYNGEE, per germline. The CDR3 covers 13 residues. The CDR3 protein is CASSRRGLETQYF. CDR3 DNA sequence: TGTGCCAGCAGCCGCAGGGGGCTAGAGACCCAGTACTTC. Full variable domain (outside the CDR3, taken from reference TRBV9 and TRBJ2-5): DSGVTQTPKHLITATGQRVTLRCSPRSGDLSVYWYQQSLDQGLQFLIQYYNGEERAKGNILERFSAQQFPDLHSELNLSSLELGDSALYFCASSRRGLETQYFGPGTRLLVL.

The rearrangement uses TRBV5-6 and TRBJ2-2, with 7 bases fitting TRBD2. The junction had 7 bases not matched to a gene; V was cut back by 4 bases and J by 7 bases. Germline V CDR1 and CDR2: SGHDT, YYEEEE. The CDR3 contains 14 residues. CDR3 sequence (DNA): TGTGCCAGCAGCGCCGGGACTAAAAGCGGGGAGCTGTTTTTT. Its translation is CASSAGTKSGELFF.